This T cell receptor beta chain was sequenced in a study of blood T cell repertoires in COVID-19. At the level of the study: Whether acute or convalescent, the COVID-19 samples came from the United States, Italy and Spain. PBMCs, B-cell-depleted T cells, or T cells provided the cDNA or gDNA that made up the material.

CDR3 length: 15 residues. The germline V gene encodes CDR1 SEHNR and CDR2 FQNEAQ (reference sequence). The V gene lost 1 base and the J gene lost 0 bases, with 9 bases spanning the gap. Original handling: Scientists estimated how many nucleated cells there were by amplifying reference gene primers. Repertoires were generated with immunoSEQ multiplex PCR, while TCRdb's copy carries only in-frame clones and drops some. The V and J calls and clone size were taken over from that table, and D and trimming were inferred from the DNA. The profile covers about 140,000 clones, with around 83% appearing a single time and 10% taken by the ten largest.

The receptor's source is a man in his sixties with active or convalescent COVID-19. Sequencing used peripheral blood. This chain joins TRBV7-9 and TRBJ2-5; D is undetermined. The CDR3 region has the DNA TGTGCCAGCAGCTTAGGTTTCCAGTACCAAGAGACCCAGTACTTC. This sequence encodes CASSLGFQYQETQYF.